A single sample gave rise to the 6 T cell receptor beta chains below, sequenced in a study of a mutant IDH1 vaccine in newly diagnosed glioma. Noted time point: week 23, last vaccination. Each dose of the vaccine consisted of 300 ug of mutant IDH1 20-mer peptide, with topical imiquimod. Some clones are missing from TCRdb's copy, which holds only in-frame ones; the method was immunoSEQ multiplex PCR. There are about 20,000 clones in the sample; 82% occur only once, and over 10% lies in the top ten. These receptors have no identified antigens. The sequenced sample was PBMCs, obtained from a glioma patient whose treatment included an IDH1 peptide vaccine. These TCRs come from a man aged 25-45 years with glioma.

The chain recombines TRBV19 with TRBJ1-2; perhaps TRBD1 as D (6 bases). Germline V lookup: CDR1 LNHDA, CDR2 SQIVND (reference sequence). V was trimmed by 4 bases and J by 4 bases, leaving 16 bases between them. CDR3 length: 15 amino acids. This CDR3 reads CASSTIWTDRYGYTF. CDR3 in DNA: TGTGCCAGTAGTACGATTTGGACAGACCGCTATGGCTACACCTTC.

The V call is TRBV4-1, the J call TRBJ1-1; TRBD1 aligns across 7 bases. This CDR3 contains 14 residues. Germline CDR1 reads MGHRA; CDR2 reads YSYEKL. With V trimmed by 1 base and J by 11 bases, 10 bases remained unmatched. DNA for the CDR3: TGCGCCAGCAGCCAAGGTCGGTTTTCAGGGGGGGCTTTCTTT. Encoded protein: CASSQGRFSGGAFF.

The chain is built from TRBV7-9 and TRBJ1-2, with 12 bases that match TRBD1. CDR1 SEHNR and CDR2 FQNEAQ come from the germline V gene (reference sequence). This CDR3 is 16 amino acids long. V was clipped by 3 bases and J by 5 bases; unmatched bases: 7. The CDR3 loop is CASSFGTGGELYGYTF. CDR3 nucleotide sequence: TGTGCCAGCAGCTTCGGGACAGGGGGCGAACTATATGGCTACACCTTC.

V usage is TRBV11-2 and J usage is TRBJ1-1; D gene unclear. The CDR3 is 14 amino acids. V was cut by 1 base and J by 5 bases, with 11 bases left in between. CDR1 SGHAT and CDR2 FQNNGV come from the germline V gene. DNA for the CDR3: TGTGCCAGCAGCTTAGCTACTATGGGGACTGAAGCTTTCTTT. Translating gives CASSLATMGTEAFF.

The chain links TRBV27 to TRBJ2-7, with 14 bases aligning to TRBD2. The CDR3 has 17 amino acids. V gave up 1 base and J gave up 9 bases; unmatched junction bases: 11. Germline V lookup: CDR1 MNHEY, CDR2 SMNVEV (reference sequence). CDR3 nucleotides: TGTGCCAGCAGTTTATACTCGCGACTAGCGGGAGGGACCGGGCAGTACTTC. Translated: CASSLYSRLAGGTGQYF.

The chain couples TRBV4-1 to TRBJ1-5; perhaps TRBD1 as D (6 bases). This CDR3 spans 16 amino acids. The germline V and J ends were trimmed by 4 bases and 0 bases, with 13 bases remaining between them. Germline CDR1 reads MGHRA; CDR2 reads YSYEKL. CDR3 nucleotides: TGCGCCAGCAGCCGGCCCCCAGGGGATAGCAATCAGCCCCAGCATTTT. Its protein is CASSRPPGDSNQPQHF.